The T cell receptor (beta chain) under discussion was sequenced for a study of control samples from healthy donors and cancer patients. Generated by immunoSEQ multiplex PCR, the TCRdb table keeps only in-frame clones and is missing some. In the table there are around 30,000 clones, around 94% of which are singletons. Germline V gene sequence: CDR1 KGHDR, CDR2 SFDVKD. V gave up 4 bases and J gave up 5 bases; unmatched junction bases: 5. The CDR3 extends over 14 amino acids. The receptor comes from a man between 60 and 70 years old in good health. This sequence joins TRBV24-1 and TRBJ2-7; TRBD1 matches 9 bases. The sequencing sample was made of blood. CDR3 DNA sequence: TGTGCCACCAGTGAAACCGGGACAGGGAACGAGCAGTACTTC. Translated: CATSETGTGNEQYF.